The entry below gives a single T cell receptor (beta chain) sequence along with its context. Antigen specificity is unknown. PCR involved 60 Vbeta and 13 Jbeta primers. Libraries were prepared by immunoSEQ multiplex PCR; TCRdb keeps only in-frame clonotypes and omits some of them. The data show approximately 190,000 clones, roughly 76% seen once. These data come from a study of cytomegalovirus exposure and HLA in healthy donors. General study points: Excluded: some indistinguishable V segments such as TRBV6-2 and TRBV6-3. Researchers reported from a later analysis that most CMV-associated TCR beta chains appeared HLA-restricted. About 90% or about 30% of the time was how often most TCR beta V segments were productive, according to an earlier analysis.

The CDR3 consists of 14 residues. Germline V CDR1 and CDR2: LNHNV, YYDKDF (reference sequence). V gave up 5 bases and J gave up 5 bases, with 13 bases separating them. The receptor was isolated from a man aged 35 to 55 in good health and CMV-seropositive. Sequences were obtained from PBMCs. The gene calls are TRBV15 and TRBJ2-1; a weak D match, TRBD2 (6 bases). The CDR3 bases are TGTGCCACCAGCGGGCTTAGCGGAGACAATGAGCAGTTCTTC. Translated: CATSGLSGDNEQFF.